Given below is one T cell receptor (beta chain) in context. This sample stems from a study of blood T cell repertoires in COVID-19. The wider study: Some COVID-19 samples were acute and others convalescent; all came from the United States, Italy and Spain. The analysed material was cDNA or gDNA that came from T cells, B-cell-depleted T cells, or PBMCs.

Source study methods: Reference gene primer amplification yielded estimated nucleated cell counts. TCRdb's copy holds only in-frame clones and misses some; the assay was immunoSEQ multiplex PCR. V and J calls and clone size are copied from that table; D and trimming were computed from the DNA. The sample includes tens of thousands of clones, around 80% of them seen just once. The receptor was isolated from a woman in her sixties or seventies with acute or convalescent COVID-19. The sample comprised peripheral blood.

CDR3 sequence: CASSSGASADTQYF. The CDR3 nucleotides read TGCGCCAGCAGCTCTGGTGCCAGCGCAGATACGCAGTATTTT. The chain uses TRBV5-1 and TRBJ2-3, with no clear D. V dropped 3 bases and J dropped 4 bases, with 12 bases sitting between them. The CDR3 length is 14 residues. CDR1 SGHRS and CDR2 YFSETQ come from the germline V gene.